These T cell receptor beta chains were read from a single sample in a study of shared clonotypes between healthy human individuals. Profiling relied on immunoSEQ multiplex PCR, and the TCRdb table lists in-frame clones only, not all of them. The top ten clones hold 0.85% to 1.2% of a sample with some 2,000,000 clones, about 94% of them seen once. The sequenced sample consisted of naive CD8+ T cells sorted from blood. The receptors originated from a man between 18 and 29 years old in good health. CDR3s include the opening cysteine and the closing phenylalanine or tryptophan. A D gene is named only where the DNA matches it firmly. For some rows the clone size is stated as once, few or many, or as a class when expanded; others skip it.

TRBV7-6	.	.	TRBJ2-1	TGTGCCAGCAGCTTAAGGACAGACGGGGCGGGTGAGCAGTTCTTC	CASSLRTDGAGEQFF
TRBV27	.	.	TRBJ2-7	TGTGCCAGCAGTAGAAACACCGCCTACGAGCAGTACTTC	CASSRNTAYEQYF
TRBV27	.	.	TRBJ2-7	TGTGCCAGCAGTCCCCCGGGACGCACTTCCTACGAGCAGTACTTC	CASSPPGRTSYEQYF
TRBV4-1	.	.	TRBJ2-1	TGCGCCAGCAGCCAAAGGCGAGAGAGCTCCTACAATGAGCAGTTCTTC	CASSQRRESSYNEQFF
TRBV10-3	.	.	TRBJ1-1	TGTGCCATCAGTGAGGGACGACAGCCTGAAGCTTTCTTT	CAISEGRQPEAFF
TRBV6-5	.	TRBD1	TRBJ2-1	TGTGCCAGCAGTACAGACCGGACAGGCTACAATGAGCAGTTCTTC	CASSTDRTGYNEQFF
TRBV5-1	.	.	TRBJ2-3	TGCGCCAGCAGCCTAGCAGGAGATACGCAGTATTTT	CASSLAGDTQYF
TRBV6-1	.	.	TRBJ1-5	TGTGCCAGCAGTGAATTGGGTTGGGGCAGCAATCAGCCCCAGCATTTT	CASSELGWGSNQPQHF
TRBV30	.	TRBD2	TRBJ2-3	TGTGCCTGGAGTGTACTCTCGTCGGCGACTAGCGGGGGGGAAGATACGCAGTATTTT	CAWSVLSSATSGGEDTQYF
TRBV28	.	.	TRBJ1-5	TGTGCCAGCAGTTTACTGGCGGAGATTAGCAATCAGCCCCAGCATTTT	CASSLLAEISNQPQHF
TRBV5-1	.	.	TRBJ2-7	TGCGCCAGCAGCTCTCCGGCAGGGGAAATCTCCTACGAGCAGTACTTC	CASSSPAGEISYEQYF
TRBV7-8	.	.	TRBJ2-2	TGTGCCAGCAGCTTACTGGGGGCCCTAGTGACCGGGGAGCTGTTTTTT	CASSLLGALVTGELFF
TRBV5-4	.	TRBD1	TRBJ1-2	TGTGCCAGCAGCCCCCCTGACAGGGGGCTGTCAGGCTACACCTTC	CASSPPDRGLSGYTF
TRBV6-1	.	.	TRBJ1-6	TGTGCCAGCAGTAAAGAAAGCTCCTATAATTCACCCCTCCACTTT	CASSKESSYNSPLHF
TRBV15	.	.	TRBJ2-1	TGTGCCACCAGATCAAGGAGCTCCTACAATGAGCAGTTCTTC	CATRSRSSYNEQFF
TRBV9	.	.	TRBJ2-7	TGTGCCAGCAGCGACCCCCAATGGGGCGGGGAATCCTCCTACGAGCAGTACTTC	CASSDPQWGGESSYEQYF
TRBV27	.	.	TRBJ2-1	TGTGCCAGCAGTTTATGGCTAAAAACATACAATGAGCAGTTCTTC	CASSLWLKTYNEQFF
TRBV30	.	.	TRBJ2-5	TGTGCCTGGAGTGAAGGGGAGGCCCAGTACTTC	CAWSEGEAQYF
TRBV4-1	.	.	TRBJ2-3	TGCGCCAGCAGCCAAGGCTGGTCACGCGGCACAGATACGCAGTATTTT	CASSQGWSRGTDTQYF
TRBV11-2	.	TRBD1	TRBJ2-7	TGTGCCAGCAGCCTAGCAGGGGGCGCTTGGTACGAGCAGTACTTC	CASSLAGGAWYEQYF
TRBV13	.	TRBD2	TRBJ2-3	TGTGCCAGCATCAAGCGGGGGGGCACAGATACGCAGTATTTT	CASIKRGGTDTQYF
TRBV6-1	.	.	TRBJ1-6	TGTGCCAGCAGCCCGCCGGGCCAAGTAAATTCACCCCTCCACTTT	CASSPPGQVNSPLHF
TRBV6-1	.	.	TRBJ1-1	TGTGCCAGCAGTGAGTTAGAAAGAAACACTGAAGCTTTCTTT	CASSELERNTEAFF
TRBV4-1	.	TRBD1	TRBJ2-6	TGCGCCAGCAGCCCCGGACAGGGGGGGGCCAACGTCCTGACTTTC	CASSPGQGGANVLTF
TRBV29-1	.	.	TRBJ2-1	TGCAGCGTTGAGGGGACTGGAACAACCTACAATGAGCAGTTCTTC	CSVEGTGTTYNEQFF
TRBV19	once	TRBD1	TRBJ2-7	TGTGCCAGTAGCCCTGAGGACAGGGACTACGAGCAGTACTTC	CASSPEDRDYEQYF
TRBV19	.	.	TRBJ1-5	TGTGCCAGTAGTATAGCAGGCTATAGCAATCAGCCCCAGCATTTT	CASSIAGYSNQPQHF
TRBV6-1	.	.	TRBJ2-7	TGTGCCAGCAGTGAATTGGGCAGCTCCTACGAGCAGTACTTC	CASSELGSSYEQYF
TRBV7-9	.	.	TRBJ2-5	TGTGCCAGCAGCTTAGGCCCCCCCATGAAAGAGACCCAGTACTTC	CASSLGPPMKETQYF
TRBV6-5	few	TRBD1	TRBJ1-2	TGTGCCAGCAGTTACTCACAGGGGGCAGGTGGCTACACCTTC	CASSYSQGAGGYTF
TRBV7-9	.	.	TRBJ2-7	TGTGCCAGCAGCTTAGCAGTAAACCTGGACTACGAGCAGTACTTC	CASSLAVNLDYEQYF